A selection of T cell receptor beta chains follows, all from one sample in a study of breast tumors, draining lymph nodes, adjacent tissues. A single record per CDR3 protein comes from TCRdb applying MiXCR to the multiplex PCR reads. The sample yields 150,000 to 200,000 distinct CDR3 sequences, around a third seen once. Sequenced input: axillary lymph node tissue. These receptor sequences come from a female donor with breast cancer. Some clones in this sample may be carry-over from other donors' samples. Each CDR3 is given with its conserved first and last residue. A D gene is named only where the DNA matches it firmly. For some rows the clone size is stated as once, few or many, or as a class when expanded; others skip it.

CDR3: CSARPDRGWNEQFF; DNA: TGCAGTGCTAGACCGGACAGGGGGTGGAATGAGCAGTTCTTC; size: many; J: TRBJ2-1; V: TRBV20-1; D: TRBD1; length: 14
CDR3: CASSPRDKGPQHF; DNA: TGTGCCAGCAGTCCCCGGGACAAGGGGCCCCAGCATTTT; size: many; J: TRBJ1-5; V: TRBV12-3/TRBV12-4; D: -; length: 13
CDR3: CATSRGTQGVNNEQFF; DNA: TGTGCCACCAGCAGAGGTACCCAGGGGGTTAACAATGAGCAGTTCTTC; size: many; J: TRBJ2-1; V: TRBV15; D: TRBD1; length: 16
CDR3: CASSLGDRGNEQFF; DNA: TGCGCCAGCAGCTTGGGGGACAGGGGCAATGAGCAGTTCTTC; size: many; J: TRBJ2-1; V: TRBV5-1; D: TRBD1; length: 14
CDR3: CASSGAFQETQYF; DNA: TGTGCCAGCTCGGGGGCCTTCCAAGAGACCCAGTACTTC; size: many; J: TRBJ2-5; V: TRBV19; D: -; length: 13
CDR3: CASDMGGSTDTQYF; DNA: TGTGCCAGCGACATGGGAGGTAGCACAGATACGCAGTATTTT; size: -; J: TRBJ2-3; V: TRBV13; D: -; length: 14
CDR3: CASSSGHRGRYEQYF; DNA: TGTGCCAGCAGTAGTGGACACAGGGGGCGATACGAGCAGTACTTC; size: many; J: TRBJ2-7; V: TRBV5-4; D: TRBD1; length: 15
CDR3: CASRSATGQGNSPLHF; DNA: TGTGCCAGCAGGTCCGCGACTGGACAGGGAAATTCACCCCTCCACTTT; size: many; J: TRBJ1-6; V: TRBV12-3/TRBV12-4; D: TRBD1; length: 16
CDR3: CASSHSQGAGNEQFF; DNA: TGTGCCAGCAGTCACTCCCAGGGGGCTGGCAATGAGCAGTTCTTC; size: few; J: TRBJ2-1; V: TRBV6-5; D: TRBD1; length: 15
CDR3: CASSLFPGQSSGNTIYF; DNA: TGTGCCAGCTCACTTTTCCCGGGACAGTCTTCTGGAAACACCATATATTTT; size: few; J: TRBJ1-3; V: TRBV18; D: TRBD1; length: 17
CDR3: CASSYAPLGGTPLHF; DNA: TGTGCCAGCAGTTACGCGCCCCTCGGCGGCACACCCCTCCACTTT; size: -; J: TRBJ1-6; V: TRBV6-6; D: -; length: 15
CDR3: CSAREDRGVMNYGYTF; DNA: TGCAGTGCTAGAGAGGACAGGGGTGTCATGAACTATGGCTACACCTTC; size: many; J: TRBJ1-2; V: TRBV20-1; D: TRBD1; length: 16
CDR3: CAISEGLARAGNEQFF; DNA: TGTGCCATCAGTGAAGGACTAGCGCGAGCGGGCAATGAGCAGTTCTTC; size: -; J: TRBJ2-1; V: TRBV10-3; D: TRBD2; length: 16
CDR3: CASSLTAGELFF; DNA: TGTGCCAGCAGCTTAACCGCAGGGGAGCTGTTTTTT; size: -; J: TRBJ2-2; V: TRBV7-9; D: -; length: 12
CDR3: CSARAPVRQTEAFF; DNA: TGCAGTGCTAGGGCCCCGGTTAGGCAAACTGAAGCTTTCTTT; size: many; J: TRBJ1-1; V: TRBV20-1; D: -; length: 14
CDR3: CASSPSTGLHGYTF; DNA: TGTGCCAGCAGCCCAAGCACCGGTCTCCATGGCTACACCTTC; size: -; J: TRBJ1-2; V: TRBV14; D: -; length: 14
CDR3: CAISGGGRATDEQFF; DNA: TGTGCCATCAGTGGAGGTGGGAGGGCCACAGATGAGCAGTTCTTC; size: -; J: TRBJ2-1; V: TRBV10-3; D: TRBD2; length: 15
CDR3: CASSQNRPATNEKLFF; DNA: TGTGCCAGCAGCCAGAACAGGCCCGCAACTAATGAAAAACTGTTTTTT; size: many; J: TRBJ1-4; V: TRBV3-1; D: -; length: 16
CDR3: CASTLRPGTEAFF; DNA: TGTGCCAGCACCCTACGACCGGGAACTGAAGCTTTCTTT; size: few; J: TRBJ1-1; V: TRBV6-5; D: -; length: 13
CDR3: CASTKGGQPQHF; DNA: TGTGCCAGCACCAAGGGGGGTCAGCCCCAGCATTTT; size: many; J: TRBJ1-5; V: TRBV12-3/TRBV12-4; D: -; length: 12
CDR3: CASEWGSNQPQHF; DNA: TGTGCCAGCGAGTGGGGCAGCAATCAGCCCCAGCATTTT; size: many; J: TRBJ1-5; V: TRBV6-2/TRBV6-3; D: -; length: 13
CDR3: CASSYEGKGRGQETQYF; DNA: TGTGCCAGCAGCTATGAAGGGAAGGGGAGAGGGCAAGAGACCCAGTACTTC; size: many; J: TRBJ2-5; V: TRBV5-8; D: -; length: 17
CDR3: CSVATPNNYGYTF; DNA: TGCAGCGTCGCCACACCAAACAACTATGGCTACACCTTC; size: many; J: TRBJ1-2; V: TRBV29-1; D: -; length: 13
CDR3: CSAFSGGTTPYQETQYF; DNA: TGCAGTGCTTTTAGCGGGGGAACGACCCCGTACCAAGAGACCCAGTACTTC; size: many; J: TRBJ2-5; V: TRBV20-1; D: TRBD2; length: 17
CDR3: CASSVGRQLSYEQYF; DNA: TGTGCCAGCAGCGTAGGTAGACAGCTCTCCTACGAGCAGTACTTC; size: many; J: TRBJ2-7; V: TRBV9; D: -; length: 15
CDR3: CASSPFSGGRGGPSYNEQFF; DNA: TGCGCCAGCAGCCCCTTTTCGGGGGGGCGGGGGGGACCCTCCTACAATGAGCAGTTCTTC; size: many; J: TRBJ2-1; V: TRBV5-1; D: TRBD2; length: 20
CDR3: CAWSEHSGNTIYF; DNA: TGTGCCTGGAGTGAACACTCTGGAAACACCATATATTTT; size: many; J: TRBJ1-3; V: TRBV30; D: -; length: 13
CDR3: CASSSEDREGQYF; DNA: TGTGCCAGCAGTTCTGAGGACAGGGAAGGGCAGTACTTC; size: many; J: TRBJ2-7; V: TRBV6-6; D: TRBD1; length: 13
CDR3: CASSVWDGIGTQYF; DNA: TGTGCCAGCAGCGTTTGGGACGGTATAGGGACCCAGTACTTC; size: -; J: TRBJ2-5; V: TRBV7-9; D: -; length: 14
CDR3: CSARADGAGKGYGYTF; DNA: TGCAGTGCTAGGGCCGACGGGGCAGGGAAAGGCTATGGCTACACCTTC; size: many; J: TRBJ1-2; V: TRBV20-1; D: -; length: 16
CDR3: CSEGMDTWHF; DNA: TGCAGCGAGGGTATGGACACCTGGCATTTT; size: many; J: TRBJ1-5; V: TRBV29-1; D: -; length: 10
CDR3: CASSQVREKLFF; DNA: TGTGCCAGCAGCCAAGTACGTGAAAAACTGTTTTTT; size: -; J: TRBJ1-4; V: TRBV3-1; D: -; length: 12
CDR3: CASSPDGTSGNIEQYF; DNA: TGCGCCAGCAGCCCTGATGGGACTAGCGGGAACATCGAGCAGTACTTC; size: many; J: TRBJ2-7; V: TRBV5-1; D: TRBD2; length: 16
CDR3: CSAPRTRMNNEAFF; DNA: TGCAGTGCTCCCCGGACGAGAATGAACAATGAAGCTTTCTTT; size: -; J: TRBJ1-1; V: TRBV20-1; D: -; length: 14
CDR3: CASSQEGGRFSYEQYF; DNA: TGTGCCAGCAGCCAAGAAGGCGGGAGATTCTCCTACGAGCAGTACTTC; size: many; J: TRBJ2-7; V: TRBV3-1; D: TRBD2; length: 16
CDR3: CASGNSPLHF; DNA: TGTGCCAGCGGCAATTCACCCCTCCACTTT; size: -; J: TRBJ1-6; V: TRBV9; D: -; length: 10
CDR3: CASSFPTSGELFF; DNA: TGTGCCAGCAGCTTCCCGACTAGCGGGGAGCTGTTTTTT; size: -; J: TRBJ2-2; V: TRBV28; D: -; length: 13
CDR3: CASSESLARQYF; DNA: TGCGCCAGCAGTGAGTCTTTGGCACGGCAGTACTTC; size: many; J: TRBJ2-7; V: TRBV10-2; D: -; length: 12
CDR3: CASSPRGSYEQYF; DNA: TGTGCCAGCAGCCCCAGGGGTTCCTACGAGCAGTACTTC; size: many; J: TRBJ2-7; V: TRBV5-8; D: -; length: 13
CDR3: CSATSPTSGGPYEQYF; DNA: TGCAGTGCTACCTCCCCAACTAGCGGGGGGCCCTACGAGCAGTACTTC; size: many; J: TRBJ2-7; V: TRBV20-1; D: TRBD2; length: 16
CDR3: CASSQGGRVGTEAFF; DNA: TGTGCCAGCAGCCAAGGTGGCAGGGTAGGAACTGAAGCTTTCTTT; size: -; J: TRBJ1-1; V: TRBV7-9; D: -; length: 15
CDR3: CASSYIQASSYNSPLHF; DNA: TGTGCCAGCAGTTACATCCAGGCGAGCTCCTATAATTCACCCCTCCACTTT; size: many; J: TRBJ1-6; V: TRBV12-3/TRBV12-4; D: -; length: 17